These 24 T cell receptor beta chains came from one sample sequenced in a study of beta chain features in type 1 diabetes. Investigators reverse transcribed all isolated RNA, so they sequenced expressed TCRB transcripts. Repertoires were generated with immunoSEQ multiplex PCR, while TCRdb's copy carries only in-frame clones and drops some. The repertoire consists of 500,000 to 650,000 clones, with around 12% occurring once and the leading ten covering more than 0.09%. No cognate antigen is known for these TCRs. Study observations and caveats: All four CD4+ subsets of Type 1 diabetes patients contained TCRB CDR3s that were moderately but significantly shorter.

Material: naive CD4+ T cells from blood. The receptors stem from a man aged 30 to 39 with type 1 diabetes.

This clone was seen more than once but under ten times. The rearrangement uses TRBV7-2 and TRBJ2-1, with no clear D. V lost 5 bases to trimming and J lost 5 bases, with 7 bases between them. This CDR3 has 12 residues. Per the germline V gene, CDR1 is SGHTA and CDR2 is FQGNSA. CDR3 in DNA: TGTGCCAGCAGCGGACGGAACAATGAGCAGTTCTTC. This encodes CASSGRNNEQFF.

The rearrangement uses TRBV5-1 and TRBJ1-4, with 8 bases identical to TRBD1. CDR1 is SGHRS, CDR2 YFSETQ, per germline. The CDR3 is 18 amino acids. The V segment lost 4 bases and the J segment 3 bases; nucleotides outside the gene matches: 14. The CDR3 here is CASSPEPQGARANEKLFF. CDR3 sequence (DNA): TGCGCCAGCAGCCCCGAACCGCAGGGGGCGCGTGCTAATGAAAAACTGTTTTTT.

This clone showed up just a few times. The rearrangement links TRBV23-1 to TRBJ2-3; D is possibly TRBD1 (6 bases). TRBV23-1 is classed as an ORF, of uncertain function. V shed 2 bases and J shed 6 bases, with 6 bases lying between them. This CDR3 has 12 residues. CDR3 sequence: CASSQDRDTQYF. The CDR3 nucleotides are TGCGCCAGCAGTCAAGACAGGGATACGCAGTATTTT.

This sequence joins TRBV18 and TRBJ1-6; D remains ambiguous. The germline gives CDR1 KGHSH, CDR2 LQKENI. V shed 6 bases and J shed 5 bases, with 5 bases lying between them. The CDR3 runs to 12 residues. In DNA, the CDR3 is TGTGCCAGCTCCCAAGATAATTCACCCCTCCACTTT. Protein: CASSQDNSPLHF.

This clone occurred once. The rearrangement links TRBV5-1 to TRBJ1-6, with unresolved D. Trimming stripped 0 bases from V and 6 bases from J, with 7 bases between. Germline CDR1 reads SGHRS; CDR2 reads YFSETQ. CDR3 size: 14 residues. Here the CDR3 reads CASSLDGVNSPLHF. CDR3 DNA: TGCGCCAGCAGCTTGGACGGGGTTAATTCACCCCTCCACTTT.

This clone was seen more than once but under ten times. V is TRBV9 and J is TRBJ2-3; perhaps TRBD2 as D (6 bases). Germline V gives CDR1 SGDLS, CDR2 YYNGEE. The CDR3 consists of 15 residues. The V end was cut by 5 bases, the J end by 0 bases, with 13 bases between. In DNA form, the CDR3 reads TGTGCCAGCAGTCCCGGGACTTTGAGCACAGATACGCAGTATTTT. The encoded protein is CASSPGTLSTDTQYF.

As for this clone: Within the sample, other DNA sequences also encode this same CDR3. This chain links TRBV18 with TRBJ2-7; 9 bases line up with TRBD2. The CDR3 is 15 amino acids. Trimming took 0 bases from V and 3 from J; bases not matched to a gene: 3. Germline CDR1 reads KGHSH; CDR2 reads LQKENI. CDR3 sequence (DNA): TGTGCCAGCTCACCACCAAGCGGGGGGAGCTACGAGCAGTACTTC. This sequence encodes CASSPPSGGSYEQYF.

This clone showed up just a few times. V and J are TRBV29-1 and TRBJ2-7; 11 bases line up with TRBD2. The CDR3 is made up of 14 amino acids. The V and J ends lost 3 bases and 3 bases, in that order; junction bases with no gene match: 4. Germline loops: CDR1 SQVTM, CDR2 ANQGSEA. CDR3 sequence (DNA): TGCAGCGTTGAGGGGACTAGCGGCTACTACGAGCAGTACTTC. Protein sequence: CSVEGTSGYYEQYF.

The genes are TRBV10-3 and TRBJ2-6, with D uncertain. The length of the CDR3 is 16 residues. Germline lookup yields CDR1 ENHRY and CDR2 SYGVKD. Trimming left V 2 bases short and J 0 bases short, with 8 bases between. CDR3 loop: CAISEPSISGANVLTF. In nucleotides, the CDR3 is TGTGCCATCAGTGAGCCCTCTATCTCTGGGGCCAACGTCCTGACTTTC.

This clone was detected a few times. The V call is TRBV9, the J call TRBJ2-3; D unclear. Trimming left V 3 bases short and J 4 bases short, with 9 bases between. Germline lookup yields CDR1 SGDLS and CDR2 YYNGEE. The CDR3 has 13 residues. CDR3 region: CASSEPAADTQYF. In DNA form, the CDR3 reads TGTGCCAGCAGCGAGCCCGCGGCAGATACGCAGTATTTT.

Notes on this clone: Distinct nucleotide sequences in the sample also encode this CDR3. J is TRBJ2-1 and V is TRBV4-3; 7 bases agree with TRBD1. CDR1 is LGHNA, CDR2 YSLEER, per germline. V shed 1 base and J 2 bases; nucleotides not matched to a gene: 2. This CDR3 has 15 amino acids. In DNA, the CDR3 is TGCGCCAGCAGCCAAGGACAGGGCGCCTACAATGAGCAGTTCTTC. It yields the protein CASSQGQGAYNEQFF.

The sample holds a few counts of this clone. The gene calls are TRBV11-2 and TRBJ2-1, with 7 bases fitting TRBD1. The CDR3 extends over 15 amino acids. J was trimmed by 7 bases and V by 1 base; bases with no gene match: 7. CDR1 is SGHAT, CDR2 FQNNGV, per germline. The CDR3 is CASSLGGGRRNEQFF. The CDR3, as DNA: TGTGCCAGCAGCTTAGGAGGGGGCCGTAGGAATGAGCAGTTCTTC.

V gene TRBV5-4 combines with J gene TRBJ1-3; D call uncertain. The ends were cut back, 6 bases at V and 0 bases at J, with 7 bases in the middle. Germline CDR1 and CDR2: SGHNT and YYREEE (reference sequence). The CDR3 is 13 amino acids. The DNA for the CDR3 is TGTGCCAGCATGTCTGACTCTGGAAACACCATATATTTT. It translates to CASMSDSGNTIYF.

The CDR3 reads CASSSSENTEAFF. CDR3 bases: TGTGCCAGCAGCTCCTCGGAGAACACTGAAGCTTTCTTT. The V call is TRBV7-8, the J call TRBJ1-1, with D unclear. This CDR3 comprises 13 residues. Germline V CDR1 and CDR2: SGHVS, FQNEAQ. V was cut by 4 bases and J by 1 base, with 7 bases left in between.

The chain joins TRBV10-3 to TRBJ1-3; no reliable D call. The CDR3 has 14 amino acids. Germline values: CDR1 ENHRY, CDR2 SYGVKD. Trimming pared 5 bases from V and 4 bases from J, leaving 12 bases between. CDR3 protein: CAISWNSEGNTIYF. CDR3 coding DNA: TGTGCCATCAGTTGGAACAGTGAGGGAAACACCATATATTTT.

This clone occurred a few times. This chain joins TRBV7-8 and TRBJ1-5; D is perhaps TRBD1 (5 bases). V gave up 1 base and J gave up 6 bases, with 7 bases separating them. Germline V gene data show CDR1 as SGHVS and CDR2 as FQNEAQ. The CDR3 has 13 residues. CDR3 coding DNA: TGTGCCAGCAGCTTAGGGGGCGGTCAGCCCCAGCATTTT. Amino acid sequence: CASSLGGGQPQHF.

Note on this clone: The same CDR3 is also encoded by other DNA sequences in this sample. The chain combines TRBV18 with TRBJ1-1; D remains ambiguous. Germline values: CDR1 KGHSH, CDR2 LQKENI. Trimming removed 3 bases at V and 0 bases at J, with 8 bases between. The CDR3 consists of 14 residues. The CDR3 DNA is TGTGCCAGCTCACCTCCAGGTGTGAACACTGAAGCTTTCTTT. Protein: CASSPPGVNTEAFF.

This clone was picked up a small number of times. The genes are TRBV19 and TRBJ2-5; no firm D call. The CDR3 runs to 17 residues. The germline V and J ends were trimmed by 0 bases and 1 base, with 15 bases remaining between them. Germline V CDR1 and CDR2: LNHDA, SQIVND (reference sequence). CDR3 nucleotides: TGTGCCAGTAGTATAGATCCGCAGGTGACCTCCCAAGAGACCCAGTACTTC. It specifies CASSIDPQVTSQETQYF.

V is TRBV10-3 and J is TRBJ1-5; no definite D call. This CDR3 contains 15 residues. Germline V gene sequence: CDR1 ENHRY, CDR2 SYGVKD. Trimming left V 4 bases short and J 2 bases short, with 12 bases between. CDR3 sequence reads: CAISVSDSGNQPQHF. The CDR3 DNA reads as TGTGCCATCAGTGTAAGCGACTCCGGCAATCAGCCCCAGCATTTT.

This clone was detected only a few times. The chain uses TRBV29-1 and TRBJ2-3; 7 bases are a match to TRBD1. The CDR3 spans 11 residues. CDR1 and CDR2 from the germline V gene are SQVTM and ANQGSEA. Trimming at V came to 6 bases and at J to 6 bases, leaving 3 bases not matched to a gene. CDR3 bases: TGCAGCGTACTCAGGGGGGATACGCAGTATTTT. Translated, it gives CSVLRGDTQYF.

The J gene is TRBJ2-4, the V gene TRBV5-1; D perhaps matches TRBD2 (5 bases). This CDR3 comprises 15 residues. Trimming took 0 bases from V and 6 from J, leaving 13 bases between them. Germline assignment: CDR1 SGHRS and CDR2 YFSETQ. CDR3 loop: CASSLAGETVNIQYF. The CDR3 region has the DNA TGCGCCAGCAGCTTGGCCGGGGAAACAGTAAACATTCAGTACTTC. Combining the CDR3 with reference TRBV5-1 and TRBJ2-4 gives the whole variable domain KAGVTQTPRYLIKTRGQQVTLSCSPISGHRSVSWYQQTPGQGLQFLFEYFSETQRNKGNFPGRFSGRQFSNSRSEMNVSTLELGDSALYLCASSLAGETVNIQYFGAGTRLSVL.

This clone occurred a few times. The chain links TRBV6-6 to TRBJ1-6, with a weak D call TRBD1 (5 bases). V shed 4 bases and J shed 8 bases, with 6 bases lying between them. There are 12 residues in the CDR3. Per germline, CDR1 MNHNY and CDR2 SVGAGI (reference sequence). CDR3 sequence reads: CASSFRDSPLHF. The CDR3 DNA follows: TGTGCCAGCAGTTTCAGGGATTCACCCCTCCACTTT.

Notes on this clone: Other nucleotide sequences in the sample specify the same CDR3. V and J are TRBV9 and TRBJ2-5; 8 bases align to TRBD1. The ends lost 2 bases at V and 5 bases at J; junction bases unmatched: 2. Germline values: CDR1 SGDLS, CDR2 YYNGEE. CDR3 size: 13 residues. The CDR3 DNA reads TGTGCCAGCAGCGTTGACAGGGGTGAGACCCAGTACTTC. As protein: CASSVDRGETQYF.

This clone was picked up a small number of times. CDR3: CSVRTGGVYGYTF. DNA for the CDR3: TGCAGCGTGCGGACAGGGGGAGTCTATGGCTACACCTTC. This rearrangement joins TRBV29-1 to TRBJ1-2; 10 nucleotides line up with TRBD1. Germline lookup yields CDR1 SQVTM and CDR2 ANQGSEA. CDR3 length: 13 residues. V lost 6 bases, J lost 4 bases, and 5 bases stayed unmatched.